This T cell receptor (beta chain) is from a study of radiation and T cells in renal cell carcinoma. Measured with immunoSEQ multiplex PCR; TCRdb has only the in-frame clones, and not every one. The sample carries 150,000 or so clones, roughly 80% recorded once. The study's findings and limits: Without pretreatment biopsies, baseline tumor clonotype presence was undetermined.

On this clone: Its target is unknown.

Time point denoted: baseline pretreatment blood. As to treatment: 15 Gy SBRT to primary tumor, nephrectomy 4 weeks later. The tumor was a clear cell renal cell carcinoma. The sequence was collected from a woman aged 45-65 years with renal cell carcinoma. The sequences come from blood, collected from a patient whose treatment included radiotherapy and nephrectomy.

The CDR3 DNA follows: TGTGCCTGGAGTAAGGAGAGGAACACTGAAGCTTTCTTT. This codes for CAWSKERNTEAFF. V usage is TRBV30 and J usage is TRBJ1-1; D remains ambiguous. Germline-derived CDR1 and CDR2 are GTSNPN and SVGIG (reference sequence). The V gene lost 2 bases and the J gene lost 1 base, with 8 bases spanning the gap. The CDR3 length is 13 residues.